A selection of T cell receptor beta chains follows, all from one sample in a study of radiotherapy plus CTLA-4 blockade in lung cancer. Here immunoSEQ multiplex PCR was the method, and the copy in TCRdb shows in-frame clones only, minus some. Among under 55,000 clones listed, around four fifths were seen once. The specimen was peripheral blood, collected from a patient treated with radiotherapy plus ipilimumab. The receptors derive from a human donor with non-small cell lung cancer who had stable disease on radiotherapy plus ipilimumab. CDR3s include the opening cysteine and the closing phenylalanine or tryptophan. The D gene is left open where the match is weak. Where a row states a size, it is once, few, many or the class of an expanded clone; other rows omit it.

J gene: TRBJ2-3
clone size: .
CDR3 length: 11
V gene: TRBV5-6
D gene: .
CDR3 DNA: TGTGCCAGCAGCCACACAGATACGCAGTATTTT
CDR3 protein: CASSHTDTQYF

J gene: TRBJ1-3
clone size: .
CDR3 length: 15
V gene: TRBV4-3
D gene: TRBD1
CDR3 DNA: TGCGCCAGCAGCCCTGGGACAGGGGTAGGAAACACCATATATTTT
CDR3 protein: CASSPGTGVGNTIYF

J gene: TRBJ2-6
clone size: .
CDR3 length: 18
V gene: TRBV7-6
D gene: TRBD2
CDR3 DNA: TGTGCCAGCAGCTTAGGGACTAGCGGTTCCTCTGGGGCCAACGTCCTGACTTTC
CDR3 protein: CASSLGTSGSSGANVLTF

J gene: TRBJ2-7
clone size: .
CDR3 length: 16
V gene: TRBV27
D gene: TRBD2
CDR3 DNA: TGTGCCAGCAGTCCCTTTGTGCGGGAGCGATCCTACGAGCAGTACTTC
CDR3 protein: CASSPFVRERSYEQYF

J gene: TRBJ2-1
clone size: .
CDR3 length: 15
V gene: TRBV7-2
D gene: .
CDR3 DNA: TGTGCCAGCAGCGGACACCGGAGCTCCTACAATGAGCAGTTCTTC
CDR3 protein: CASSGHRSSYNEQFF

J gene: TRBJ1-5
clone size: .
CDR3 length: 16
V gene: TRBV30
D gene: .
CDR3 DNA: TGTGCCTGGAGAGGACCGGGACAAGGAGGCAATCAGCCCCAGCATTTT
CDR3 protein: CAWRGPGQGGNQPQHF

J gene: TRBJ2-2
clone size: .
CDR3 length: 15
V gene: TRBV2
D gene: TRBD1
CDR3 DNA: TGTGCCAGCAGGGACAGGGGTCGGGACAGCGGGGAGCTGTTTTTT
CDR3 protein: CASRDRGRDSGELFF

J gene: TRBJ1-3
clone size: once
CDR3 length: 12
V gene: TRBV4-3
D gene: .
CDR3 DNA: TGCGCCAGCAGCCAAACCCCAGGCACCATATATTTT
CDR3 protein: CASSQTPGTIYF

J gene: TRBJ2-2
clone size: .
CDR3 length: 15
V gene: TRBV4-1
D gene: TRBD1
CDR3 DNA: TGCGCCAGCAGCCGGGGACAGGGGAACACCGGGGAGCTGTTTTTT
CDR3 protein: CASSRGQGNTGELFF

J gene: TRBJ2-2
clone size: .
CDR3 length: 13
V gene: TRBV5-6
D gene: .
CDR3 DNA: TGTGCCAGCAGCTGGACAGTGCCCGGGGAGCTGTTTTTT
CDR3 protein: CASSWTVPGELFF

J gene: TRBJ2-7
clone size: .
CDR3 length: 16
V gene: TRBV19
D gene: TRBD2
CDR3 DNA: TGTGCCAGTAGTTCGGGACTAGCGGGACCCTACTACGAGCAGTACTTC
CDR3 protein: CASSSGLAGPYYEQYF

J gene: TRBJ2-7
clone size: .
CDR3 length: 15
V gene: TRBV6-1
D gene: TRBD2
CDR3 DNA: TGTGCCAGCTCCCTCCGAGGGGGACTAGATTACGAGCAGTACTTC
CDR3 protein: CASSLRGGLDYEQYF

J gene: TRBJ2-3
clone size: .
CDR3 length: 15
V gene: TRBV5-1
D gene: TRBD1
CDR3 DNA: TGCGCCAGCAGCGTGGACAGGGGGCAGGCAGATACGCAGTATTTT
CDR3 protein: CASSVDRGQADTQYF

J gene: TRBJ2-2
clone size: .
CDR3 length: 19
V gene: TRBV28
D gene: TRBD2
CDR3 DNA: TGTGCCAGCAGTTCGCATCACTTCGTAGCGGGAGGGAACACCGGGGAGCTGTTTTTT
CDR3 protein: CASSSHHFVAGGNTGELFF

J gene: TRBJ2-1
clone size: .
CDR3 length: 19
V gene: TRBV27
D gene: TRBD2
CDR3 DNA: TGTGCCAGTTGGCCCGGGACAGGGACTAGCGGGAGCCTTCCGAGTGAGCAGTTCTTC
CDR3 protein: CASWPGTGTSGSLPSEQFF

J gene: TRBJ2-1
clone size: .
CDR3 length: 14
V gene: TRBV27
D gene: .
CDR3 DNA: TGTGCCAGCAGTTTATGGGGGCAGAGCGATGAGCAGTTCTTC
CDR3 protein: CASSLWGQSDEQFF

J gene: TRBJ2-3
clone size: few
CDR3 length: 14
V gene: TRBV6-5
D gene: .
CDR3 DNA: TGTGCCAGCAGTTATGGCGGGAGCACAGATACGCAGTATTTT
CDR3 protein: CASSYGGSTDTQYF

J gene: TRBJ2-7
clone size: .
CDR3 length: 18
V gene: TRBV7-6
D gene: TRBD2
CDR3 DNA: TGTGCCAGCAGCTTAGCTGGGGCCCCCAGCGGGAGGGCCTACGAGCAGTACTTC
CDR3 protein: CASSLAGAPSGRAYEQYF

J gene: TRBJ2-1
clone size: .
CDR3 length: 12
V gene: TRBV28
D gene: .
CDR3 DNA: TGTGCCAGCAGTTTAGATATGAGTGAGCAGTTCTTC
CDR3 protein: CASSLDMSEQFF

J gene: TRBJ2-1
clone size: .
CDR3 length: 15
V gene: TRBV19
D gene: TRBD2
CDR3 DNA: TGTGCCAGTACCCCGGGTGGTAGCGGGAGTCATGAGCAGTTCTTC
CDR3 protein: CASTPGGSGSHEQFF

J gene: TRBJ2-7
clone size: .
CDR3 length: 14
V gene: TRBV5-6
D gene: .
CDR3 DNA: TGTGCCAGCAGCCGTAACGGGTTCCACTACGAGCAGTACTTC
CDR3 protein: CASSRNGFHYEQYF

J gene: TRBJ1-2
clone size: .
CDR3 length: 14
V gene: TRBV28
D gene: .
CDR3 DNA: TGTGCCAGCAGTCTCAGGGTAACCAACTATGGCTACACCTTC
CDR3 protein: CASSLRVTNYGYTF

J gene: TRBJ2-7
clone size: .
CDR3 length: 15
V gene: TRBV5-4
D gene: .
CDR3 DNA: TGTGCCAGCAGCTTGGAGGCGGCCTTAACCTACGAGCAGTACTTC
CDR3 protein: CASSLEAALTYEQYF

J gene: TRBJ1-3
clone size: .
CDR3 length: 15
V gene: TRBV27
D gene: .
CDR3 DNA: TGTGCCAGCAGTTTAGAGGGCCGTTTCGAAAACACCATATATTTT
CDR3 protein: CASSLEGRFENTIYF

J gene: TRBJ2-2
clone size: few
CDR3 length: 14
V gene: TRBV12-2
D gene: .
CDR3 DNA: TGTGCAAGTCGCTTAGCGGACAGGCGCGGGGAGCTGTTTTTT
CDR3 protein: CASRLADRRGELFF

J gene: TRBJ1-3
clone size: .
CDR3 length: 16
V gene: TRBV5-4
D gene: .
CDR3 DNA: TGTGCCAGCAGCTTGGGGCAGGGTTCCTCTGGAAACACCATATATTTT
CDR3 protein: CASSLGQGSSGNTIYF

J gene: TRBJ2-1
clone size: .
CDR3 length: 16
V gene: TRBV28
D gene: .
CDR3 DNA: TGTGCCAGCAGTTCTGGGAGAGCAGCTTTGGCCAATGAGCAGTTCTTC
CDR3 protein: CASSSGRAALANEQFF

J gene: TRBJ2-4
clone size: .
CDR3 length: 17
V gene: TRBV4-1
D gene: .
CDR3 DNA: TGCGCCAGCAGCCAAGGCTCCAGGGGCCCAGCCAAAAACATTCAGTACTTC
CDR3 protein: CASSQGSRGPAKNIQYF

J gene: TRBJ2-3
clone size: .
CDR3 length: 15
V gene: TRBV6-5
D gene: TRBD2
CDR3 DNA: TGTGCCAGCAGTTACGGGGCGGGAGATGAAAATACGCAGTATTTT
CDR3 protein: CASSYGAGDENTQYF

J gene: TRBJ2-1
clone size: .
CDR3 length: 10
V gene: TRBV2
D gene: .
CDR3 DNA: TGTGCCAGCAGTCTAAATGAGCAGTTCTTC
CDR3 protein: CASSLNEQFF

J gene: TRBJ2-1
clone size: .
CDR3 length: 16
V gene: TRBV27
D gene: TRBD2
CDR3 DNA: TGTGCCAGCAGTTTATCGGGGGGGATTGCTTACAATGAGCAGTTCTTC
CDR3 protein: CASSLSGGIAYNEQFF

J gene: TRBJ2-3
clone size: .
CDR3 length: 13
V gene: TRBV7-7
D gene: TRBD2
CDR3 DNA: TGTGCTAGCAGCCCCCTAGTGGCGGGAGATCAGTATTTT
CDR3 protein: CASSPLVAGDQYF

J gene: TRBJ1-5
clone size: .
CDR3 length: 16
V gene: TRBV19
D gene: .
CDR3 DNA: TGTGCCAGTAGTATTGGGCCAGGGGTTCGCAATCAGCCCCAGCATTTT
CDR3 protein: CASSIGPGVRNQPQHF

J gene: TRBJ2-7
clone size: .
CDR3 length: 15
V gene: TRBV7-2
D gene: .
CDR3 DNA: TGTGCCAGCAGCTTAAGTGCCGAGCGGGCATCACCGCAGTACTTC
CDR3 protein: CASSLSAERASPQYF

J gene: TRBJ1-1
clone size: .
CDR3 length: 13
V gene: TRBV7-2
D gene: .
CDR3 DNA: TGTGCCAGCAGCTTAGCCGCGGGCACTGAAGCTTTCTTT
CDR3 protein: CASSLAAGTEAFF

J gene: TRBJ2-3
clone size: .
CDR3 length: 19
V gene: TRBV7-7
D gene: TRBD2
CDR3 DNA: TGTGCTAGCAGCCCCACGGGGCTAGCGGGAGTGACGGGCACAGATACGCAGTATTTT
CDR3 protein: CASSPTGLAGVTGTDTQYF

J gene: TRBJ2-2
clone size: .
CDR3 length: 15
V gene: TRBV5-1
D gene: TRBD2
CDR3 DNA: TGCGCCAGCAGCCTCCGACTAGCGGTTCCCGGGGAGCTGTTTTTT
CDR3 protein: CASSLRLAVPGELFF

J gene: TRBJ1-2
clone size: once
CDR3 length: 15
V gene: TRBV18
D gene: TRBD1
CDR3 DNA: TGTGCCAGCTCACAAGGGGACAGGGGAGGCTATGGCTACACCTTC
CDR3 protein: CASSQGDRGGYGYTF

J gene: TRBJ2-5
clone size: .
CDR3 length: 17
V gene: TRBV11-2
D gene: TRBD2
CDR3 DNA: TGTGCCAGCAGCTCTATTGGGATAGCGGGAGGGGAAGAGACCCAGTACTTC
CDR3 protein: CASSSIGIAGGEETQYF

J gene: TRBJ2-6
clone size: .
CDR3 length: 17
V gene: TRBV5-1
D gene: .
CDR3 DNA: TGCGCCAGCAGCTTCCGGGACGGCGGGGTGAGGGCCAACGTCCTGACTTTC
CDR3 protein: CASSFRDGGVRANVLTF

J gene: TRBJ2-5
clone size: .
CDR3 length: 14
V gene: TRBV28
D gene: .
CDR3 DNA: TGTGCCAGCAGCCGCGCCGACAGAAAAGAGACCCAGTACTTC
CDR3 protein: CASSRADRKETQYF